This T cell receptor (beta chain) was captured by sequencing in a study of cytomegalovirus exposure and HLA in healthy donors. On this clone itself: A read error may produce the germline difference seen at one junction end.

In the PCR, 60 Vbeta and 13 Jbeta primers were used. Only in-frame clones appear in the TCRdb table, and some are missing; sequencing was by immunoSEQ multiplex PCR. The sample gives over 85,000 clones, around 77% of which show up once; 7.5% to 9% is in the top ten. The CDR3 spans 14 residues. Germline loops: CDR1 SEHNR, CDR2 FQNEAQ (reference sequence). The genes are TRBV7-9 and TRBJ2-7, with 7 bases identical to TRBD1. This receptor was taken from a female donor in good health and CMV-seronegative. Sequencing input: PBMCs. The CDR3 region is CSSSSGTDSYEQYF. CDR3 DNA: TGTTCCAGCAGCTCGGGGACAGACTCCTACGAGCAGTACTTC.